The subject of this entry is one TCR beta chain. Its antigen remains unidentified. Per-base quality was not reported, and no clone a single base away is much larger than it. This specimen belongs to a study of cytomegalovirus exposure and HLA in healthy donors (dated by TCRdb to about 2017). Study-wide context: An earlier analysis of some 500 of the donors reported 250 to 300 Gb of sequence data and 120 million or so unique TCR beta sequences from 150 million to 200 million T cells. An early release that covered several hundred HLA-typed donors contained approximately 320 gigabases of sequencing data and around 80 million unique TCR sequences. The genetic ancestry cluster associated with self-reported Caucasian donors included 81% of the roughly 390 genotyped donors. The study aimed to test whether signatures of past pathogen exposure could be identified by cataloging public T cell receptors. The T cell repertoires of some 700 subjects were profiled by immunosequencing and related to cytomegalovirus serostatus. A separate validation cohort of approximately 120 different subjects was used in addition to the approximately 700-subject first cohort. To predict cytomegalovirus infection status, the study brought together high-throughput TCR immunosequencing, statistical association of individual TCRs with disease status, and machine learning. A later analysis re-examined previously published TCR beta repertoires from just over 650 donors and added high-resolution HLA genotyping to investigate patterns of TCR occurrence. In the later analysis, no new phenotypic data were used to find candidate immune exposures; instead, reliance was placed on TCR beta sequences and their occurrence across donors. An earlier analysis of approximately 640 of the donors applied high-throughput TCR beta sequencing to assess whether each TCR beta V gene segment acted as functional or pseudogenic. Alongside the repertoire data, information on donor age, sex, ethnicity and CMV serostatus was compiled. In a later genetic analysis, genome-wide SNP genotypes for about 65% of the 666 donors were used, and that subset was treated as a discovery cohort. All discovery cohort repertoires had been generated on a single sequencing platform. Class I and class II HLA loci were covered by the typing at four-digit resolution. The number of typed donors differed by locus: about 629-630 for A, B, C, DRB1 and DQB1; roughly 510 for DQA1; around 610 for DPA1; and around 470 for DPB1. Because of strong linkage in the cohort, five DR-DQ haplotypes were treated as single units for association and clustering. Across approximately 420 genotyped donors of the cohort, an average of approximately 240,000 unique TCR beta nucleotide sequences per donor were sequenced, and 15% to 20% of those sequences were non-productive. Overall study outcomes, separate from this receptor: This cohort had only TCR beta chains sequenced, and the lack of alpha or paired-chain data limited which features could be detected. It was suggested by the authors that the approach could potentially be generalized to other disease states and immunological phenotypes. Strong co-occurrence of HLA alleles, especially DR and DQ, made assigning TCR associations to individual alleles difficult. Immune exposure information for the cohort was limited to CMV serostatus. A later analysis found that most CMV-associated TCR beta chains appeared HLA-restricted, with HLA associations seemingly driven largely by CMV exposure. In a later analysis, HLA-associated TCR beta chains showed more clonal expansion and lower generation probabilities than non-associated chains that were equally common. The study gave a list of some 150 TCR beta chains associated with cytomegalovirus. A later analysis associated 15,000 to 20,000 TCR beta sequences with specific HLA alleles at a false discovery rate of 0.05. An earlier analysis of roughly 570 of the donors showed that most TCR beta V segments appeared in productive rearrangements either about 87% or about 30% of the time, which broadly matched IMGT annotations. HLA typing was unavailable for some donors at each locus, so association tests used only the typed subset. The classifier was reported to diagnose cytomegalovirus status with high specificity and sensitivity in both the original cohort and the validation cohort. A later genetic analysis reported fewer N-insertions in productive TCRs among donors in an Asian-associated ancestry cluster than the approximately 700-donor mean. The earlier analysis of almost 600 of the donors excluded over 15 rarely observed V segments, including chromosome 9 orphons, because counts were too low. A later analysis found that TCR association rates varied across HLA loci, with DRB1 alleles showing the most associated TCRs and HLA-C alleles the fewest. Because the 87-base-pair reads could not distinguish some IMGT-functional V segments, including TRBV6-2 and TRBV6-3, those segments were excluded. Linkage disequilibrium might explain the correlated functional status among segregating V segments, but an unknown experimental factor could not be ruled out. Three of the identified cytomegalovirus-associated TCR beta chains were confirmed in vitro to be specific for cytomegalovirus antigens. The sequencing pipeline was judged likely to have produced a cluster of highly shared sequence variants as a technical artifact. Most TCR sequences were observed very rarely across donors, whereas some public TCRs were present in many individuals. An association between a missense DCLRE1C variant and V-gene and J-gene trimming of TCR beta chains was found in a later genetic analysis and replicated in an independent cohort. A further reported finding was that TCR beta sequences accurately predicted the HLA-A and HLA-B alleles for most subjects in the first cohort. Several of the top co-occurrence clusters appeared to be linked to parvovirus B19, influenza, CMV and Epstein-Barr virus, according to a later analysis. Sequencing depth was assumed to be roughly uniform across donors in the presence/absence analyses, though that assumption may not hold.

Taken from the germline V gene, the CDR1 and CDR2 loops are MNHEY and SVGAGI. The CDR3 numbers 14 residues from cysteine through phenylalanine. The read is trimmed to its CDR3 DNA, 42 bases read in frame from base 1. A distance of 11 bases separates the germline ends of V and J, which lose 6 bases and 2 bases respectively. The cohort consisted of 670 or so healthy bone marrow donors. At the time of sampling, every cohort member was nominally healthy, though immune exposures that went unrecorded were likely present. The donor tested CMV seropositive, placing the donor among the 250 to 350 seropositive members of the cohort. Each donor provided a peripheral blood sample, and peripheral blood mononuclear cells were used for TCR beta sequencing. The Qiagen DNeasy Blood Extraction Kit was used to extract genomic DNA from the blood cell samples. Library method: the immunoSEQ multiplex PCR assay. For the multiplex PCR, a mixture combining 60 forward primers for TCR Vbeta segments and 13 reverse primers for TCR Jbeta segments was used. Amplification of the CDR3 region of rearranged TCR beta genes was performed with a multiplex PCR assay on genomic DNA. On the Illumina HiSeq System, the amplified TCR beta libraries were sequenced as 87-base-pair reads. The authors processed their data as follows. In a later analysis, tens of millions of unique TCR beta chains were counted across the roughly 700 repertoires, and around 11 million of these chains were shared by at least two donors. Raw reads were error-corrected and collapsed into unique sequences by a nearest-neighbor algorithm in which closely related sequences were merged to remove PCR and sequencing errors. CDR3 sequences were aligned to IMGT reference sequences to assign V, D and J gene segments. Each retained sequence needed at least a six-nucleotide match to both a V gene segment and a J gene segment. Rearrangements were called productive when the CDR3 lacked stop codons and stayed in frame with V and J; all others were non-productive. CDR3 was defined by IMGT convention, running from the second conserved V-encoded cysteine to the conserved J-encoded phenylalanine. Sequences without an unambiguous match to a single V gene segment were excluded from the earlier analysis of about 640 of the donors. An earlier analysis of about 600 of the donors called V segments functional above 56.7% productive rearrangements and segregating when the between-donor standard deviation exceeded 5%. A statistical classification framework was built for diagnosing cytomegalovirus status from the catalog of TCR beta chain sequences. V and J gene assignment, in a later analysis, came from comparing TCR nucleotide sequences with IMGT/GENE-DB human TR gene sequences. A later analysis assigned CDR3 sequences and most-parsimonious VDJ recombination scenarios with the TCRdist pipeline. A later analysis defined each TCR beta chain by its CDR3 amino acid sequence plus V-gene family, and excluded reads lacking a unique V-gene family. In a later analysis, some 600 highly shared, low-generation-probability nucleotide sequences were removed to address suspected cross-contamination and a sequencing artifact. A later analysis calculated a clonal expansion index for each public chain from normalized within-repertoire ranks of inferred template counts. A later analysis computed generation probabilities with a VDJ recombination model fitted to out-of-frame rearrangements, and checked the results against IGoR. In a later analysis, TCR-TCR, TCR-HLA and TCR-CMV co-occurrence was scored with hypergeometric tests, and a repertoire-size bias correction was applied to TCR pairs. False discovery rates were estimated in a later analysis by permuting HLA or CMV assignments 20 times. In a later analysis, co-occurring TCRs were grouped using DBSCAN, with TCRdist sequence similarity added in when clustering inside HLA-allele-positive subsets. Repertoires with fewer than 30,000 or more than 120,000 public chains, plus five repertoires with anomalous nucleotide sharing, were excluded from co-occurrence clustering. Drawn from immuneACCESS, this table holds only the in-frame rearrangements with V and J called that TCRdb kept. Clones are partly lost; checked studies trace under half to an unresolved V gene and leave the rest unexplained. V and J calls and clone size are as listed in that table; D and trimming were resolved from the DNA. In this sample the table shows 120,000 or so clones, roughly 80% of which occur a single time. Approximately 10% of the sample lies in the top ten.

Input material: PBMCs. This chain joins TRBV6-5 to TRBJ1-5; matching of 5 bases hints at TRBD1 as the D gene. The clonotype comes from a man between 25 and 39 years old in good health and CMV-seropositive. The bases read TGTGCCAGCAGCCCAGGGAAGGGCAATCAGCCCCAGCATTTT. This is translated as CASSPGKGNQPQHF.